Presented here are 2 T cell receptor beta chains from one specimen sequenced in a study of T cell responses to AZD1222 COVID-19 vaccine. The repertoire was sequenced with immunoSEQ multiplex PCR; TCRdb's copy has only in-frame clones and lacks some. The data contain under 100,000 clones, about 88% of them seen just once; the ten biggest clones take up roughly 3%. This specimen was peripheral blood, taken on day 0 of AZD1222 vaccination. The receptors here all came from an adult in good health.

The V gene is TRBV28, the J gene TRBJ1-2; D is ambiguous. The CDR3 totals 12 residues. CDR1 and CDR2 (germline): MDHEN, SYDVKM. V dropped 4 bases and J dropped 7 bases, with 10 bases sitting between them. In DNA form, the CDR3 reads TGTGCCAGCAGTTGGGTTCATTCTGGCTACACCTTC. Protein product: CASSWVHSGYTF.

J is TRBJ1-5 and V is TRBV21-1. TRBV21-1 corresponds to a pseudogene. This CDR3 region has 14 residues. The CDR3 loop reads CASSIRGSNQPQHF. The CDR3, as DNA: TGTGCCAGCAGCATACGAGGGAGCAATCAGCCCCAGCATTTT.